This T cell receptor beta chain was recorded in a study of blood T cells in healthy people across ages (dated by TCRdb to about 2015). A note on the overall study: In model experiments, template switching captured about one uniquely barcoded TCR beta cDNA molecule for every two T cells. The donors were divided into four age groups: young (average roughly 17 years), middle-aged (about 41), aged (roughly 60) and long-lived (roughly 82). To avoid experimental bias, donors of different ages were spread randomly across the sequencing lanes. Using deep sequencing normalized with unique cDNA molecular identifiers, the study measured how TCR beta repertoire diversity changes with age. For two donors (one aged 18 to 29 and one aged 80 or older), the study analyzed two additional independent replicas of 1 million unique cDNA reads from the same blood draw.

Libraries were prepared through 5' RACE. TCRdb records Illumina HiSeq 2500 as the sequencer. A second 7 to 11 cycle PCR used a sample-barcoded 5' primer and a J-beta primer mix. A unique molecular identifier was introduced onto each TCR beta cDNA molecule by a template-switch 5' adaptor carrying 12 random nucleotides. Each sample yielded at least 2.5 million CDR3-containing paired-end reads. All of the RNA was converted into first-strand cDNA using the Mint cDNA synthesis kit, with a TRBC-specific oligonucleotide serving as the primer. All cDNA was treated with uracil-DNA glycosylase and then went through a first 18-cycle PCR with the universal primers M1SS and BC2_uni_R. The paper's data handling went like this. Each sample was normalized by randomly selecting 1 million high-quality reads, each carrying a distinct molecular identifier. Instead of being binned into consensus sequences, reads with shared molecular identifiers were discarded. MiTCR, set to a Q25 quality threshold and the strictest error-elimination algorithm, was used for CDR3 identification, clonotype clustering and error correction. A nonparametric unseen species model with Euler transformation was used to estimate lower-bound total TCR beta diversity. TCRdb took the public reads, trimmed them with fastp at Q25, ran MiXCR for clone calling and kept in-frame beta chains. CDR3 protein sequences are deduplicated, and each keeps its most common genes and DNA. None of the V and J calls come from the authors' own analysis; TCRdb made them. This sample is represented by about 810,000 distinct CDR3 sequences; around 34% of them were singletons. The top ten constitute under 15% of the sample.

The roughly 39 donors, aged roughly 6 to 95 years, were systemically healthy Caucasian individuals from Russia. About 9.8 milliliters of peripheral blood were drawn from each donor into EDTA-treated Vacutainer tubes. PBMCs were isolated by Ficoll-Paque density-gradient centrifugation, with at least 6 million obtained per sample. Total RNA, at least 6 micrograms per sample, was extracted from PBMCs with Trizol reagent. For every donor, an aliquot of PBMCs went through flow cytometry to measure the percentages of naive CD45RAhigh/CD27high T cells. The paper as a whole reports these results and caveats: Because donor CMV infection status was unknown, age-related changes in expanded clonotypes were potentially confounded. Estimates of total diversity based on one million sequenced T cells were considered lower bounds and underestimates. Conclusive comparison of naive and antigen-experienced compartments was prevented by the profiling of bulk unsorted PBMCs. Compared with the aged group, the long-lived group had more naive CD4+ T cells, fewer expanded clones and increased TCR diversity, a pattern suggesting age selection. There was a strong correlation between observed TCR beta diversity and the percentage of naive T cells measured by flow cytometry. As age increased, observed TCR beta diversity per million T cells dropped in a roughly linear way, and a significant reduction was already evident by age about 40.

The CDR1 and CDR2 encoded by the germline V gene are SGHTA and FQGNSA. Between the V and J ends, shortened by 1 base and 7 bases respectively, the junction contains 17 bases. The cysteine opens and the phenylalanine closes a CDR3 of 16 amino acids. The kept DNA is CDR3 alone, 48 bases in frame from the first base. This clonotype was detected a few times. Its antigen is currently not known. Per-nucleotide qualities are absent, and no much larger clonotype sits a single base away. This TCR was sampled from a man aged 18 to 30 in good health. The chain links TRBV7-2 with TRBJ2-4, with a tentative D gene TRBD2 over 7 matching bases. Sequences were obtained from blood. The CDR3 corresponds to CASSLVGGGPENIQYF. The DNA is TGTGCCAGCAGCTTAGTTGGCGGGGGCCCGGAGAACATTCAGTACTTC.